This T cell receptor beta chain was identified during a study of blood T cell repertoires in COVID-19. Study at large: PBMCs, B-cell-depleted T cells, or T cells were the source of the cDNA or gDNA that made up the material.

V lost 5 bases, J lost 3 bases, and 5 bases stayed unmatched. The CDR3 runs 15 residues. Germline values: CDR1 SNHLY, CDR2 FYNNEI. Clinical history reported by participants formed the basis on which cohorts were assigned. The table lists this clone with a few counts. Produced via immunoSEQ multiplex PCR; TCRdb's table is partial and in-frame only. The sample includes 270,000 or so clones, 85% of them seen just once. The chain is built from TRBV2 and TRBJ1-3, with TRBD1 identical over 9 bases. The sample taken for sequencing was PBMCs or T cells enriched from blood (not recorded which). This clonotype was sampled from a woman aged 45 to 65 who had been exposed to COVID-19. The CDR3 region has the DNA TGTGCCAGCAGTACAGGGGGCGCAGGTGGAAACACCATATATTTT. Its translation is CASSTGGAGGNTIYF.